These 18 T cell receptor beta chains were sequenced from one sample in a study of blood T cell repertoires in COVID-19. TCRdb keeps only in-frame clones here, not all; method: immunoSEQ multiplex PCR. The data hold about 56,000 clones, with approximately 92% observed a single time. The sample consisted of peripheral blood. The source is a woman aged 60-75 years with COVID-19, enrolled during active disease.

The V gene is TRBV10-3, the J gene TRBJ1-3; D may be TRBD1 (6 bases). There are 14 residues in the CDR3. The germline CDR1 and CDR2 sequences are ENHRY and SYGVKD. The V end lost 3 bases, the J end lost 2 bases, and 8 bases lay between the germline ends. The CDR3 is CAISEDRTGNTIYF. For the CDR3, the DNA is TGTGCCATCAGTGAAGACAGGACTGGAAACACCATATATTTT.

The DNA of the CDR3 is TGCAGCGTTGAAGCAGGTACCTACGAGCAGTACTTC. This encodes CSVEAGTYEQYF. The gene calls are TRBV29-1 and TRBJ2-7; D remains ambiguous. Per germline, CDR1 SQVTM and CDR2 ANQGSEA. The CDR3 spans 12 residues. Between the trimmed V and J ends, which lost 1 base and 2 bases, there was a span of 6 bases.

J is TRBJ2-4 and V is TRBV28; tentative D call: TRBD1 (6 bases). The germline V gene has CDR1 MDHEN and CDR2 SYDVKM. This CDR3 is 13 amino acids long. V lost 4 bases and J lost 10, with 14 bases in between. DNA of the CDR3: TGTGCCAGCAGTTGGGACACTCCGGGTATTCAGTACTTC. Its protein product is CASSWDTPGIQYF.

The rearrangement uses TRBV5-1 and TRBJ1-2, with TRBD1 matching over 9 bases. Germline loops: CDR1 SGHRS, CDR2 YFSETQ. The CDR3 totals 15 residues. V trimming: 3 bases; J trimming: 2 bases; junction bases outside the gene matches: 5. CDR3 sequence (DNA): TGCGCCAGCAGCTCGGGACAGGGAGCCAACTATGGCTACACCTTC. As protein: CASSSGQGANYGYTF.

This clone is a singleton in its sample. The chain is built from TRBV10-3 and TRBJ1-2; perhaps TRBD1 as D (5 bases). The V gene's germline CDR1 is ENHRY and CDR2 SYGVKD. This CDR3 region has 12 residues. V lost 11 bases and J lost 8, with 18 bases in between. The CDR3 loop is CAVSDGGSGYTF. The CDR3 coding sequence is TGTGCCGTCTCGGACGGGGGTTCCGGCTACACCTTC.

Details on this clone: The junction shows a germline mismatch at one end, possibly a read error. The chain is built from TRBV11-2 and TRBJ2-3; TRBD2 matches at 11 bases. CDR3 length equals 12 residues. The germline gives CDR1 SGHAT, CDR2 FQNNGV. Written as DNA, the CDR3 is TGTGCCAGCAGCTTAGCACTAGCGGGAGCGGAATTT. Translation gives CASSLALAGAEF.

The chain links TRBV5-1 to TRBJ2-7, with a possible D match to TRBD2 (6 bases). The germline V gene encodes CDR1 SGHRS and CDR2 YFSETQ. V lost 2 bases and J lost 6, with 12 bases in between. The length of the CDR3 is 13 residues. The CDR3 sequence: CASSFSGDREQYF. As DNA, the CDR3 is TGCGCCAGCAGCTTTAGCGGTGATCGCGAGCAGTACTTC. Filled out from reference TRBV5-1 and TRBJ2-7, the complete variable domain reads KAGVTQTPRYLIKTRGQQVTLSCSPISGHRSVSWYQQTPGQGLQFLFEYFSETQRNKGNFPGRFSGRQFSNSRSEMNVSTLELGDSALYLCASSFSGDREQYFGPGTRLTVT.

This clone was picked up one time. The V gene is TRBV5-4, the J gene TRBJ1-1; D remains unclear. In germline, CDR1 is SGHNT, CDR2 YYREEE (reference sequence). The CDR3 totals 15 residues. Trimming took off 1 base at V and 0 bases at J, with 10 bases between the two ends. CDR3 amino acids: CASSLKSALNTEAFF. DNA for the CDR3: TGTGCCAGCAGCTTGAAGAGCGCGTTGAACACTGAAGCTTTCTTT.

The chain combines TRBV6-5 with TRBJ2-7; possibly TRBD1 for D (5 bases). CDR1 is MNHEY and CDR2 is SVGAGI in the germline V gene. Trimming removed 0 bases from V and 6 bases from J, with 9 bases in between. The CDR3 loop spans 13 amino acids. The CDR3 sequence: CASSYSGQGEQYF. CDR3 in DNA: TGTGCCAGCAGTTACTCAGGCCAGGGCGAGCAGTACTTC.

This chain joins TRBV15 and TRBJ1-4, with a possible D match to TRBD1 (5 bases). Germline V lookup: CDR1 LNHNV, CDR2 YYDKDF (reference sequence). The CDR3 is 16 residues long. Between the trimmed V and J ends, which lost 0 bases and 4 bases, there was a span of 12 bases. The chain's CDR3 is CATSRDLQGLNEKLFF. The CDR3 DNA reads as TGTGCCACCAGCAGAGATCTCCAGGGCCTTAATGAAAAACTGTTTTTT.

The gene calls are TRBV28 and TRBJ1-5; 9 positions agree with TRBD1. The CDR3 runs 14 residues. The V segment lost 8 bases and the J segment 2 bases; nucleotides outside the gene matches: 4. CDR1 is MDHEN, CDR2 SYDVKM, per germline. The CDR3 DNA sequence: TGTGCCAGCCAACAGGGGGCCGGCAATCAGCCCCAGCATTTT. Residues: CASQQGAGNQPQHF.

The chain combines TRBV25-1 with TRBJ2-2, with TRBD1 matching over 10 bases. The trim removed 6 bases at V and 5 bases at J, leaving 3 bases unmatched. Germline assignment: CDR1 MGHDK and CDR2 SYGVNS. The CDR3 consists of 14 residues. Written as DNA, the CDR3 is TGTGCCAGCAGACGGACAGGGGGAACCGGGGAGCTGTTTTTT. It codes for CASRRTGGTGELFF.

The rearrangement links TRBV3-1 (or the pseudogene TRBV3-2) to TRBJ2-5; 7 nucleotides agree with TRBD2. The CDR3 is 13 residues long. Germline CDR1 is LGHDT and CDR2 is YNNKEL (reference sequence). Trimming cost V 9 bases and J 1 base; bases outside gene matches: 5. The CDR3: CASSLAAQETQYF. CDR3 nucleotides: TGTGCCAGTTCTCTAGCGGCCCAAGAGACCCAGTACTTC.

The chain joins TRBV4-2 to TRBJ1-4; D uncertain. Germline V gene data show CDR1 as LGHNA and CDR2 as YNFKEQ. The V end was cut by 0 bases, the J end by 0 bases, with 5 bases between. The CDR3 is 15 residues long. Written as DNA, the CDR3 is TGTGCCAGCAGCCAAGATCTTGCAACTAATGAAAAACTGTTTTTT. It is translated as CASSQDLATNEKLFF.

The CDR3: CAWRTYNEQFF. The CDR3 nucleotides are TGTGCCTGGAGGACTTACAATGAGCAGTTCTTC. V usage is TRBV30 and J usage is TRBJ2-1; no firm D call. The germline V gene has CDR1 GTSNPN and CDR2 SVGIG (reference sequence). The CDR3 is 11 residues long. Trimming took off 3 bases at V and 4 bases at J, with 4 bases between the two ends.

This sequence joins TRBV9 and TRBJ2-3; D not resolved. Germline CDR1 SGDLS, CDR2 YYNGEE. This CDR3 has 16 residues. The V end lost 0 bases, the J end lost 0 bases, and 11 bases lay between the germline ends. CDR3: CASSVGPQTSTDTQYF. The CDR3 bases are TGTGCCAGCAGCGTAGGCCCTCAAACTAGCACAGATACGCAGTATTTT.

This chain connects TRBV9 to TRBJ2-1, with D possibly TRBD1 on 6 matching bases. Germline loops: CDR1 SGDLS, CDR2 YYNGEE. The V end lost 5 bases, the J end lost 1 base, and 13 bases lay between the germline ends. The CDR3 is 15 amino acids. CDR3 sequence (DNA): TGTGCCAGCAGACCGGTGGGGGCTTCCTACAATGAGCAGTTCTTC. It codes for CASRPVGASYNEQFF. The variable domain in full, with the rest retrieved from reference TRBV9 and TRBJ2-1, is DSGVTQTPKHLITATGQRVTLRCSPRSGDLSVYWYQQSLDQGLQFLIQYYNGEERAKGNILERFSAQQFPDLHSELNLSSLELGDSALYFCASRPVGASYNEQFFGPGTRLTVL.

The CDR3, as DNA: TGTGCCAGCAGTTACCTGGGACAGGGTAATTCACCCCTCCACTTT. It encodes CASSYLGQGNSPLHF. The V gene is TRBV6-5, the J gene TRBJ1-6; the match to TRBD1 covers 9 bases. V was pared by 2 bases and J by 6 bases, with 2 bases of the junction left unmatched. This CDR3 has 15 residues. Per germline, CDR1 MNHEY and CDR2 SVGAGI.